These 25 T cell receptor beta chains were all obtained from the same sample, sequenced in a study of blood T cell repertoires in COVID-19. Profiled with immunoSEQ multiplex PCR; TCRdb holds only in-frame clones, not every one. Of about 100,000 clones detected, roughly 91% appear once; the ten largest clones hold 6.7%. Input material: peripheral blood. These receptor sequences come from a man aged 18-30 years with COVID-19, enrolled during active disease.

The chain joins TRBV10-3 to TRBJ1-2; the D is unclear. The ends were cut back, 2 bases at V and 5 bases at J, with 12 bases in the middle. The CDR3 runs 14 residues. Germline V gene data show CDR1 as ENHRY and CDR2 as SYGVKD. CDR3 nucleotides: TGTGCCATCAGTGAGATTATTGGTAGTTATGGCTACACCTTC. Protein sequence: CAISEIIGSYGYTF.

This chain connects TRBV7-9 to TRBJ1-5, with a tentative D call TRBD1 (5 bases). Trimming removed 0 bases at V and 4 bases at J, with 13 bases between. The CDR3 is 16 amino acids. Germline values: CDR1 SEHNR, CDR2 FQNEAQ (reference sequence). The CDR3 spells CASSLAGAGRNQPQHF. CDR3 nucleotides: TGTGCCAGCAGCTTAGCTGGGGCAGGGAGGAATCAGCCCCAGCATTTT.

This clone has more than one count but fewer than ten. J is TRBJ2-7 and V is TRBV5-1; a weak D match, TRBD1 (5 bases). Trimming took 3 bases from V and 6 from J, leaving 22 bases between them. The CDR3 is 16 residues long. Germline loops: CDR1 SGHRS, CDR2 YFSETQ. The CDR3 coding sequence is TGCGCCAGCAGCTGGGATGGGGATAGCAGGGTGAGCGAGCAGTACTTC. Protein product: CASSWDGDSRVSEQYF.

The chain carries TRBV2 and TRBJ1-5, with 7 positions matching TRBD1. Germline V gene data show CDR1 as SNHLY and CDR2 as FYNNEI. V lost 6 bases to trimming and J lost 0 bases; unmatched junction nucleotides: 8. This CDR3 spans 16 amino acids. CDR3 DNA: TGTGCCAGCAGCTCGGGGGACAGACTTAGCAATCAGCCCCAGCATTTT. Amino acids: CASSSGDRLSNQPQHF. Complete variable domain (other parts from reference TRBV2 and TRBJ1-5): EPEVTQTPSHQVTQMGQEVILRCVPISNHLYFYWYRQILGQKVEFLVSFYNNEISEKSEIFDDQFSVERPDGSNFTLKIRSTKLEDSAMYFCASSSGDRLSNQPQHFGDGTRLSIL.

The chain links TRBV28 to TRBJ1-1; 8 bases map to TRBD1. This CDR3 is 15 amino acids long. Germline V gene sequence: CDR1 MDHEN, CDR2 SYDVKM. With 2 bases clipped from V and 1 base from J, the junction kept 3 bases outside the gene matches. CDR3 in amino acids: CASSLRTGRNTEAFF. The CDR3 region has the DNA TGTGCCAGCAGTTTACGGACAGGGAGGAACACTGAAGCTTTCTTT.

The J gene is TRBJ2-1, the V gene TRBV29-1, with 12 bases that match TRBD2. J gave up 5 bases and V 6 bases, and 5 bases lay outside the gene matches. The length of the CDR3 is 14 residues. CDR1 is SQVTM, CDR2 ANQGSEA, per germline. CDR3 loop: CSVWTSGAHNEQFF. The CDR3 bases are TGCAGCGTCTGGACTAGCGGGGCCCACAATGAGCAGTTCTTC.

This chain connects TRBV12-3 or TRBV12-4 to TRBJ2-2; perhaps TRBD2 as D (6 bases). V gave up 3 bases and J gave up 4 bases, with 6 bases separating them. CDR3 size: 13 residues. In DNA, the CDR3 is TGTGCCAGCAGTTTCGGGAGCACCGGGGAGCTGTTTTTT. Its protein product is CASSFGSTGELFF.

This CDR3 reads CASSSTSAQQFF. In DNA, the CDR3 is TGTGCCAGCAGTTCCACTAGCGCGCAGCAGTTCTTC. V is TRBV6-6 and J is TRBJ2-1; 7 positions agree with TRBD2. The junction had 5 bases not matched to a gene; V was cut back by 4 bases and J by 11 bases. Germline CDR1 is MNHNY and CDR2 is SVGAGI (reference sequence). The CDR3 spans 12 residues.

The chain joins TRBV7-9 to TRBJ1-1; 8 bases align to TRBD1. Trimming removed 3 bases from V and 4 bases from J; junction bases left unmatched: 10. The CDR3 loop spans 16 amino acids. Germline CDR1 and CDR2: SEHNR and FQNEAQ (reference sequence). DNA of the CDR3: TGTGCCAGCAGCTTGGGCTTTGACAGGGGTTTCACTGAAGCTTTCTTT. Protein sequence: CASSLGFDRGFTEAFF. Full variable domain (outside the CDR3, taken from reference TRBV7-9 and TRBJ1-1): DTGVSQNPRHKITKRGQNVTFRCDPISEHNRLYWYRQTLGQGPEFLTYFQNEAQLEKSRLLSDRFSAERPKGSFSTLEIQRTEQGDSAMYLCASSLGFDRGFTEAFFGQGTRLTVV.

V gene TRBV3-1 (or the pseudogene TRBV3-2) combines with J gene TRBJ2-5; 10 bases are shared with TRBD1. The CDR3 is 15 amino acids. Germline-derived CDR1 and CDR2 are LGHDT and YNNKEL (reference sequence). V trimming: 3 bases; J trimming: 3 bases; junction bases outside the gene matches: 4. The CDR3 region has the DNA TGTGCCAGCAGCCATGGGGACAGGGGCAAAGAGACCCAGTACTTC. Its protein is CASSHGDRGKETQYF.

The rearrangement links TRBV9 to TRBJ2-3; 12 bases are shared with TRBD2. The junction had 10 bases not matched to a gene; V was cut back by 2 bases and J by 3 bases. The CDR3 has 18 residues. CDR1 and CDR2 from the germline V gene are SGDLS and YYNGEE. CDR3 nucleotides: TGTGCCAGCAGCGTCTCTCGACTAGCGGGAGAAGTTACAGATACGCAGTATTTT. Its translation: CASSVSRLAGEVTDTQYF.

For the CDR3, the DNA is TGTGCCACCAGTGATTTCGGTAGAGCGAAAAGCACAGATACGCAGTATTTT. As protein: CATSDFGRAKSTDTQYF. The gene calls are TRBV24-1 and TRBJ2-3; D is unresolved. This CDR3 spans 17 amino acids. Germline V gives CDR1 KGHDR, CDR2 SFDVKD. Trimming shortened V by 1 base and J by 0 bases, and 13 bases separated the two germline ends.

This clone was observed a single time. The genes are TRBV27 and TRBJ2-7; TRBD2 is a possible D gene (5 bases). Germline values: CDR1 MNHEY, CDR2 SMNVEV (reference sequence). Trimming pared 5 bases from V and 0 bases from J, leaving 11 bases between. This CDR3 has 14 residues. For the CDR3, the DNA is TGTGCCAGCAGTCGGACGGGATTCTCCTACGAGCAGTACTTC. It specifies CASSRTGFSYEQYF.

V is TRBV19 and J is TRBJ1-2, with D tentatively TRBD1 (5 bases). Trimming removed 3 bases from V and 4 bases from J, with 9 bases in between. The CDR3 consists of 13 residues. Looked up from germline, CDR1 is LNHDA and CDR2 is SQIVND (reference sequence). CDR3 in amino acids: CASSIRGSYGYTF. The CDR3 DNA is TGTGCCAGTAGTATCCGGGGGAGCTATGGCTACACCTTC.

V usage is TRBV5-4 and J usage is TRBJ2-3; 13 bases agree with TRBD2. The CDR3 has 18 amino acids. The ends lost 0 bases at V and 2 bases at J; junction bases unmatched: 6. Germline V gene sequence: CDR1 SGHNT, CDR2 YYREEE (reference sequence). The CDR3 is CASSLGLAGGRDTDTQYF. The CDR3 region has the DNA TGTGCCAGCAGCTTGGGACTAGCGGGAGGACGTGACACAGATACGCAGTATTTT.

The chain recombines TRBV19 with TRBJ1-2; tentatively, D is TRBD1 (5 bases). V lost 6 bases, J lost 4 bases, and 12 bases lay in between. CDR1 LNHDA and CDR2 SQIVND come from the germline V gene (reference sequence). The CDR3 runs 13 residues. CDR3 sequence: CASSPGRGYGYTF. The CDR3 bases are TGTGCCAGTAGCCCCGGGAGGGGCTATGGCTACACCTTC. Supplemented by reference TRBV19 and TRBJ1-2, the full variable domain reads DGGITQSPKYLFRKEGQNVTLSCEQNLNHDAMYWYRQDPGQGLRLIYYSQIVNDFQKGDIAEGYSVSREKKESFPLTVTSAQKNPTAFYLCASSPGRGYGYTFGSGTRLTVV.

This clone has only one observation. The V call is TRBV10-2, the J call TRBJ1-6, with TRBD1 matching 7 bases. Germline trimming cut 5 bases from V and 3 bases from J; bases unmatched to any gene: 1. The V gene's germline CDR1 is WSHSY and CDR2 SAAADI. The CDR3 covers 14 residues. The CDR3 reads CASSRDSYNSPLHF. Written as DNA, the CDR3 is TGCGCCAGCAGTAGGGACAGCTATAATTCACCCCTCCACTTT.

The sample holds one count of this clone. The chain uses TRBV9 and TRBJ2-3, with 9 nucleotides matching TRBD2. Germline loops: CDR1 SGDLS, CDR2 YYNGEE. The CDR3 is 16 residues long. V lost 1 base to trimming and J lost 5 bases; unmatched junction nucleotides: 8. This CDR3 reads CASSVWGREGLDTQYF. DNA of the CDR3: TGTGCCAGCAGCGTATGGGGGCGGGAGGGCCTAGATACGCAGTATTTT. Full variable domain (rest looked up from reference TRBV9 and TRBJ2-3): DSGVTQTPKHLITATGQRVTLRCSPRSGDLSVYWYQQSLDQGLQFLIQYYNGEERAKGNILERFSAQQFPDLHSELNLSSLELGDSALYFCASSVWGREGLDTQYFGPGTRLTVL.

This chain joins TRBV11-2 and TRBJ2-2, with TRBD2 matching 14 bases. The germline gives CDR1 SGHAT, CDR2 FQNNGV. CDR3 length equals 18 residues. Trimming cost V 6 bases and J 1 base; bases outside gene matches: 7. CDR3: CASRRPGTSGRNTGELFF. CDR3 nucleotide sequence: TGTGCCAGCAGACGACCCGGGACTAGCGGGAGGAACACCGGGGAGCTGTTTTTT.

A single count supports this clone. The chain links TRBV27 to TRBJ2-1; 12 bases align to TRBD2. The ends lost 6 bases at V and 0 bases at J; junction bases unmatched: 3. Germline V gene sequence: CDR1 MNHEY, CDR2 SMNVEV (reference sequence). The CDR3 length is 16 residues. Here the CDR3 DNA reads TGTGCCAGCAGCCCGGGACTAGCGGGCTCCTACAATGAGCAGTTCTTC. Amino acids: CASSPGLAGSYNEQFF.

The J gene is TRBJ2-1, the V gene TRBV15; a weak D match, TRBD2 (6 bases). V lost 2 bases and J lost 3, with 8 bases in between. In germline, CDR1 is LNHNV, CDR2 YYDKDF (reference sequence). This CDR3 comprises 14 residues. This CDR3 reads CATSRLANYNEQFF. CDR3 coding DNA: TGTGCCACCAGCAGACTAGCGAACTACAATGAGCAGTTCTTC.

The chain combines TRBV25-1 with TRBJ1-1; TRBD1 agrees at 7 bases. The germline V gene encodes CDR1 MGHDK and CDR2 SYGVNS. J gave up 4 bases and V 2 bases, and 7 bases lay outside the gene matches. The CDR3 covers 15 residues. CDR3 in amino acids: CASSEGTYRGTEAFF. CDR3 coding DNA: TGTGCCAGCAGTGAAGGTACGTACAGGGGCACTGAAGCTTTCTTT.

V gene TRBV28 combines with J gene TRBJ2-7; D possibly corresponds to TRBD1 (6 bases). This CDR3 has 14 amino acids. Germline-derived CDR1 and CDR2 are MDHEN and SYDVKM. Trimming took off 5 bases at V and 2 bases at J, with 13 bases between the two ends. For the CDR3, the DNA is TGTGCCAGCAGTACCTGGACAGCTCCCTACGAGCAGTACTTC. The encoded protein is CASSTWTAPYEQYF.

The chain links TRBV7-3 to TRBJ2-5; 10 positions agree with TRBD1. V was clipped by 6 bases and J by 4 bases; unmatched bases: 5. CDR3 length equals 14 residues. CDR1 and CDR2 (germline): SGHTA, FQGTGA. The CDR3 loop is CASSPTGGAETQYF. In DNA form, the CDR3 reads TGTGCCAGCAGTCCGACAGGGGGCGCAGAGACCCAGTACTTC.

V usage is TRBV7-2 and J usage is TRBJ1-1; the D gene is possibly TRBD1 (6 bases). The V end lost 5 bases, the J end lost 10 bases, and 32 bases lay between the germline ends. This CDR3 is 18 amino acids long. Per the germline V gene, CDR1 is SGHTA and CDR2 is FQGNSA. CDR3 region: CASSDGTPYRIFIRGAFF. In DNA, the CDR3 is TGTGCCAGCAGCGATGGGACACCTTACCGTATATTTATAAGGGGAGCTTTCTTT.